These 21 T cell receptor beta chains came from one sample sequenced in a study of OX40 agonist ivuxolimab in advanced cancers. Using immunoSEQ multiplex PCR, the repertoire was profiled, and TCRdb retains in-frame clones only, with some absent. The table shows approximately 45,000 clones, with roughly 94% occurring only once. The specimen was CD4+ or CD8+ T cells sorted from blood, collected in a trial of the OX40 agonist ivuxolimab. The receptors were sampled from an adult with an advanced solid tumor such as melanoma, head and neck, liver or kidney cancer.

V is TRBV9 and J is TRBJ2-2, with 7 bases identical to TRBD1. The ends lost 0 bases at V and 5 bases at J; junction bases unmatched: 1. The V gene's germline CDR1 is SGDLS and CDR2 YYNGEE. The CDR3 is 14 amino acids. The CDR3: CASSVGRGTGELFF. The CDR3 DNA is TGTGCCAGCAGCGTAGGCAGGGGGACCGGGGAGCTGTTTTTT.

This clone was detected only once. J is TRBJ2-7 and V is TRBV5-6, with D tentatively TRBD2 (7 bases). The CDR3 totals 16 residues. Germline assignment: CDR1 SGHDT and CDR2 YYEEEE. Trimming took 2 bases from V and 2 from J, leaving 17 bases between them. CDR3 sequence reads: CASSFPGGRETYEQYF. DNA for the CDR3: TGTGCCAGCAGCTTCCCCGGGGGGCGGGAGACCTACGAGCAGTACTTC.

The chain links TRBV19 to TRBJ1-1, with D unclear. CDR3 length: 14 amino acids. The germline gives CDR1 LNHDA, CDR2 SQIVND (reference sequence). V gave up 3 bases and J gave up 2 bases, with 10 bases separating them. DNA of the CDR3: TGTGCCAGTAGTATTCAGATAGAAAACACTGAAGCTTTCTTT. It translates to CASSIQIENTEAFF.

This sequence joins TRBV4-1 and TRBJ2-7; 9 bases are a match to TRBD2. Germline V gene lookup returns CDR1 MGHRA and CDR2 YSYEKL. Unmatched junction bases numbered 12, after V lost 1 base and J lost 5 bases. The CDR3 loop spans 17 amino acids. The CDR3 nucleotides are TGCGCCAGCAGCCAAGGGGCTTCTAGCGGGATGACTAACGAGCAGTACTTC. Translating gives CASSQGASSGMTNEQYF.

This clone was recorded once. The chain joins TRBV6-1 to TRBJ2-7; weak D call: TRBD1 (5 bases). Germline V gene lookup returns CDR1 MNHNS and CDR2 SASEGT. V dropped 10 bases and J dropped 10 bases, with 11 bases sitting between them. The CDR3 is made up of 9 amino acids. Here the CDR3 reads CATGQGQYF. The CDR3 coding sequence is TGTGCCACCGGCCAGGGTCAGTACTTC.

The genes are TRBV28 and TRBJ1-1; 7 nucleotides agree with TRBD1. Trimming took 2 bases from V and 3 from J; bases not matched to a gene: 0. This CDR3 is built from 13 residues. CDR1 is MDHEN, CDR2 SYDVKM, per germline. The CDR3, as DNA: TGTGCCAGCAGTTTAGGGACAGACACTGAAGCTTTCTTT. This translates into CASSLGTDTEAFF.

This rearrangement joins TRBV9 to TRBJ2-1; tentatively, D is TRBD1 or TRBD2 (5 bases each). The CDR3 extends over 12 amino acids. V lost 5 bases, J lost 10 bases, and 13 bases lay in between. In germline, CDR1 is SGDLS, CDR2 YYNGEE. CDR3 residues: CASRALRGEQFF. The CDR3 DNA reads TGTGCCAGCAGGGCCCTTCGGGGCGAGCAGTTCTTC.

This chain uses TRBV6-6 with TRBJ2-7; D unresolved. Deletions cut 4 bases from V and 1 base from J, with 11 bases between. This CDR3 is 14 amino acids long. The germline V gene has CDR1 MNHNY and CDR2 SVGAGI (reference sequence). CDR3 region: CASSSPNRSYEQYF. The CDR3 DNA sequence: TGTGCCAGCAGTTCGCCAAATCGGTCCTACGAGCAGTACTTC.

The chain carries TRBV6-5 and TRBJ2-3, with TRBD1 matching 8 bases. Germline V gene data show CDR1 as MNHEY and CDR2 as SVGAGI. V lost 6 bases to trimming and J lost 5 bases; unmatched junction nucleotides: 7. This CDR3 spans 14 amino acids. The CDR3: CASSSGQGEDTQYF. The CDR3 bases are TGTGCCAGCAGCTCCGGACAGGGAGAAGATACGCAGTATTTT.

The chain carries TRBV29-1 and TRBJ2-7, with TRBD2 as a possible D gene (6 bases). Germline loops: CDR1 SQVTM, CDR2 ANQGSEA. This CDR3 region has 14 residues. V lost 5 bases and J 3 bases, leaving 17 bases between the germline ends. CDR3 residues: CSVLGVGSNYEQYF. The CDR3 region has the DNA TGCAGCGTTTTGGGGGTCGGGAGTAACTACGAGCAGTACTTC.

The chain uses TRBV4-3 and TRBJ1-2; TRBD1 might be the D (5 bases). The CDR3 is 15 residues long. CDR1 and CDR2 from the germline V gene are LGHNA and YSLEER. Trimming removed 4 bases from V and 3 bases from J, with 15 bases in between. CDR3 DNA: TGCGCCAGCAGCCGGGGGTCGGGGTATGACTATGGCTACACCTTC. It encodes CASSRGSGYDYGYTF.

V usage is TRBV7-6 and J usage is TRBJ2-7; 8 bases fit TRBD1. Germline assignment: CDR1 SGHVS and CDR2 FNYEAQ. This CDR3 spans 15 amino acids. Trimming removed 2 bases from V and 5 bases from J; junction bases left unmatched: 8. The DNA for the CDR3 is TGTGCCAGCAGCTTATTCAACAGGGGGGCCCACGAGCAGTACTTC. Protein product: CASSLFNRGAHEQYF. The entire variable domain, with the rest obtained from reference TRBV7-6 and TRBJ2-7, is as follows: GAGVSQSPRYKVTKRGQDVALRCDPISGHVSLYWYRQALGQGPEFLTYFNYEAQQDKSGLPNDRFSAERPEGSISTLTIQRTEQRDSAMYRCASSLFNRGAHEQYFGPGTRLTVT.

The chain has TRBV29-1 and TRBJ2-1; possible D gene TRBD2, 5 bases. Germline V gene data show CDR1 as SQVTM and CDR2 as ANQGSEA. The CDR3 consists of 15 residues. Trimming stripped 3 bases from V and 5 bases from J, with 17 bases between. The CDR3 loop reads CSVDPTNPGDNEQFF. Written as DNA, the CDR3 is TGCAGCGTTGACCCGACGAACCCCGGGGACAATGAGCAGTTCTTC.

The V gene is TRBV4-2, the J gene TRBJ2-2; a possible D gene is TRBD1 (6 bases). Trimming removed 0 bases at V and 5 bases at J, with 13 bases between. This CDR3 has 16 residues. The germline gives CDR1 LGHNA, CDR2 YNFKEQ. The DNA of the CDR3 is TGTGCCAGCAGCCAAGAGGATGGGGACATGACCGGGGAGCTGTTTTTT. The encoded protein is CASSQEDGDMTGELFF.

In its sample, this clone was seen once. This chain connects TRBV2 to TRBJ1-2; unclear D gene. Trimming took 11 bases from V and 0 from J, leaving 28 bases between them. Germline V gene data show CDR1 as SNHLY and CDR2 as FYNNEI. The CDR3 spans 18 residues. The CDR3 bases are TGTGCCGCAACCTCCGTCGGGGAGAAGGAGTCTTCTAACTATGGCTACACCTTC. Translation gives CAATSVGEKESSNYGYTF.

The CDR3, as DNA: TGTGCCAGCAGCCCCCCCTCGACTAGCTGGGGCTACGAGCAGTACTTC. As protein: CASSPPSTSWGYEQYF. V and J are TRBV4-2 and TRBJ2-7, with TRBD2 identical over 7 bases. The CDR3 covers 16 residues. The germline gives CDR1 LGHNA, CDR2 YNFKEQ. V lost 4 bases and J lost 3; bases outside the gene matches: 12.

The chain couples TRBV29-1 to TRBJ2-1, with 10 bases matching TRBD2. J gave up 9 bases and V 5 bases, and 19 bases lay outside the gene matches. Germline CDR1 SQVTM, CDR2 ANQGSEA. The CDR3 extends over 17 amino acids. CDR3: CSVYWTGRLAGVVEQFF. The CDR3 DNA follows: TGCAGCGTTTACTGGACAGGCCGCCTAGCGGGAGTTGTTGAGCAGTTCTTC.

The chain joins TRBV19 to TRBJ1-2, with D maybe TRBD1 (6 bases). The CDR3 sequence is 15 residues long. Germline loops: CDR1 LNHDA, CDR2 SQIVND (reference sequence). The V gene lost 5 bases and the J gene lost 6 bases, with 19 bases spanning the gap. Here the CDR3 reads CASSPFGGGRNGYTF. As DNA, the CDR3 is TGTGCCAGTAGTCCCTTTGGAGGGGGTCGAAATGGCTACACCTTC.

Concerning this clone: Mismatch with germline at one junction end may stem from a read error. This rearrangement joins TRBV7-7 to TRBJ2-1; 8 bases fit TRBD2. CDR1 is SSHAT, CDR2 FNYEAQ, per germline (reference sequence). The CDR3 is 15 amino acids. CDR3 loop: CASSPGLGFGYEQFF. The CDR3 coding sequence is TGTGCTAGCAGCCCGGGACTAGGATTTGGATATGAGCAGTTCTTC.

The chain joins TRBV10-3 to TRBJ1-1, with 9 bases lining up with TRBD1. Losses at the gene ends were 6 bases for V and 3 bases for J; bases not matched to a gene: 8. Per the germline V gene, CDR1 is ENHRY and CDR2 is SYGVKD. CDR3 length: 15 residues. CDR3 in amino acids: CAIRWNRDRDTEAFF. The CDR3 DNA sequence: TGTGCCATCAGGTGGAACCGGGACAGGGACACTGAAGCTTTCTTT.

This chain connects TRBV2 to TRBJ1-2; D possibly corresponds to TRBD1 (5 bases). The germline V and J ends were trimmed by 8 bases and 8 bases, with 9 bases remaining between them. This CDR3 region has 10 residues. Germline V gene data show CDR1 as SNHLY and CDR2 as FYNNEI. CDR3 sequence reads: CASLGEGYTF. As DNA, the CDR3 is TGTGCCAGCTTAGGGGAAGGCTACACCTTC.